The text below deals with one T cell receptor (beta chain). The antigen is not known. This table comes from immunoSEQ multiplex PCR, and its TCRdb copy is limited to in-frame clones, with some not included. The table lists more than 25,000 clones, 85% to 95% of them singletons. This CDR3 comprises 13 residues. V lost 8 bases to trimming and J lost 3 bases, with 11 bases between them. The germline CDR1 and CDR2 sequences are MDHEN and SYDVKM. The sample belongs to a study of chemoradiotherapy in HPV16-positive cancers. Across the study: Candidate HPV-specific T-cell clones and common TCR motifs came from functional assays in a couple of HPV16-positive patients. General study points: For HPV16-positive patients, expanding HPV-responsive T cells associated with longer recurrence-free survival. Non-HPV-specific T cells did not expand in tumors during treatment, whereas candidate HPV-specific clones and E7-related motifs did.

Sequenced material: blood, taken from a patient who underwent chemoradiotherapy. The V call is TRBV28, the J call TRBJ1-3; a weak D match, TRBD1 (6 bases). The clonotype originates from a human donor with HPV-associated anogenital cancer. The CDR3 sequence is CASLHRDGNTIYF. CDR3 in DNA: TGTGCCAGCCTACACAGGGATGGAAACACCATATATTTT.